This T cell receptor beta chain was obtained from a study of tumor-infiltrating lymphocytes in primary liver carcinoma. Between about 17 and 34 mg of unsorted bulk tissue served as the source from which RNA and DNA were co-extracted. Surgical resection treated primary liver carcinoma in the patients. Germline V gene lookup returns CDR1 SGHNT and CDR2 YENEEA. V gave up 10 bases and J gave up 6 bases, with 22 bases separating them. CDR3 length equals 15 residues. From roughly 470 ng total RNA, TCR beta cDNA was generated with a primer in the constant region. Slightly modified ARM-PCR, run as three nested multiplex PCR rounds, produced the TCR beta libraries. In the first two PCR rounds, TRBV1-TRBV30 forward primers were paired with a C-beta reverse primer, and each round lasted approximately 10 cycles. Each CDR3 protein is one row after TCRdb ran MiXCR on the multiplex PCR reads. Of about 35,000 distinct CDR3 sequences listed, over 65% were seen once; the top ten hold about 16%.

The J gene is TRBJ1-5, the V gene TRBV11-3; no definite D call. Sequencing was performed on liver tumor tissue from sampling region 4. The subset is: tumor region T4, right-lateral pole. The origin of this receptor is a man aged 35 to 55 with primary liver carcinoma and hepatitis B virus infection. CDR3 sequence (DNA): TGTGCCAACAGTTTAGATCTGAGGGTGGCTCAGCCCCAGCATTTT. This codes for CANSLDLRVAQPQHF.